A selection of T cell receptor beta chains follows, all from one sample in a study of identical twins. TCRdb reprocessed the 5' RACE reads with MiXCR, giving one entry per CDR3 protein. The repertoire holds roughly 720,000 distinct CDR3 sequences, 15% to 20% seen once, with approximately 14% in the top ten. The same data also contributed to another study, on T cells expressing NK-cell markers.

Sample: PBMCs. These receptors all stem from a woman between 18 and 30 years old in good health. CDR3s include the opening cysteine and the closing phenylalanine or tryptophan. D genes are given only for firm matches. The size of a clone is reported for some rows only, either as once, few or many, or as a class for expanded clones.

clone_size j_call d_call v_call cdr3_aa cdr3_nt
. TRBJ2-1 TRBD2 TRBV15 CATKKGLAGGGEQFF TGTGCCACCAAAAAGGGACTAGCGGGAGGCGGTGAGCAGTTCTTC
few TRBJ1-1 . TRBV5-1 CASSLNAGRSSTFF TGCGCCAGCAGCTTGAATGCGGGACGGTCGTCGACTTTCTTT
many TRBJ1-1 . TRBV7-9 CASSPRSFEAFF TGTGCCAGCAGCCCCCGGTCTTTTGAAGCTTTCTTT
. TRBJ2-3 TRBD2 TRBV20-1 CSVALAGVNTDTQYF TGCAGTGTGGCACTAGCGGGAGTGAACACAGATACGCAGTATTTT
. TRBJ2-1 . TRBV28 CASSPLYEHNEQFF TGTGCCAGCAGCCCCTTATACGAACACAATGAGCAGTTCTTC
. TRBJ2-4 TRBD1 TRBV12-3/TRBV12-4 CASSRDRGKNIQYF TGTGCCAGCAGCCGTGACAGGGGAAAAAACATTCAGTACTTC
. TRBJ2-1 . TRBV20-1 CSARGVLYNEQFF TGCAGTGCTAGAGGCGTCCTCTACAATGAGCAGTTCTTC
few TRBJ2-3 . TRBV20-1 CSATAGADTQYF TGCAGTGCCACGGCAGGGGCAGATACGCAGTATTTT
few TRBJ2-7 . TRBV6-5 CASSYSRGDYEQYF TGTGCCAGCAGTTACTCGAGAGGAGACTACGAGCAGTACTTC
. TRBJ2-7 TRBD2 TRBV10-1 CASSEGGLAGNYEQYF TGCGCCAGCAGTGAAGGGGGACTAGCGGGGAACTACGAGCAGTACTTC
few TRBJ2-2 . TRBV7-9 CASSLVQGENTGELFF TGTGCCAGCAGCTTAGTACAGGGAGAAAACACCGGGGAGCTGTTTTTT
. TRBJ2-6 . TRBV4-2 CASRHRPDSGANVLTF TGTGCCAGCAGGCATAGGCCGGACTCTGGGGCCAACGTCCTGACTTTC
few TRBJ2-1 TRBD2 TRBV12-3/TRBV12-4 CASSPGTSGRVVRNEQFF TGTGCCAGCAGTCCCGGGACTAGCGGGAGGGTAGTGAGGAATGAGCAGTTCTTC
. TRBJ2-1 TRBD1 TRBV5-1 CASSARQGAHEQFF TGCGCCAGCAGCGCCCGACAGGGGGCACATGAGCAGTTCTTC
few TRBJ2-1 TRBD1 TRBV19 CASSARTGAYNEQFF TGTGCCAGTAGTGCTCGGACAGGGGCCTACAATGAGCAGTTCTTC
. TRBJ1-5 . TRBV5-1 CASSLGTSNQPQHF TGCGCCAGCAGTCTGGGGACGAGCAATCAGCCCCAGCATTTT
. TRBJ1-5 TRBD1 TRBV5-1 CASRQGSGQPQHF TGCGCCAGCAGACAGGGGTCCGGTCAGCCCCAGCATTTT
few TRBJ1-3 . TRBV7-9 CASSFPKVSEGNTIYF TGTGCCAGCAGCTTTCCGAAGGTCTCGGAAGGAAACACCATATATTTT
. TRBJ2-3 . TRBV5-6 CASSSYRGGDTQYF TGTGCCAGCAGCTCTTACAGGGGAGGAGATACGCAGTATTTT
many TRBJ2-5 TRBD1 TRBV11-2 CASSPKTGRETQYF TGTGCCAGCAGCCCGAAGACAGGGCGAGAGACCCAGTACTTC
. TRBJ2-1 . TRBV6-5 CASSSTPRNNEQFF TGTGCCAGCAGTTCCACCCCAAGAAACAATGAGCAGTTCTTC
. TRBJ2-3 TRBD2 TRBV12-3/TRBV12-4 CASTLIAGSDTQYF TGTGCCAGCACCCTCATAGCGGGTTCAGATACGCAGTATTTT
few TRBJ1-1 TRBD1 TRBV20-1 CSAPDRGRTEAFF TGCAGTGCCCCGGACAGGGGTCGGACTGAAGCTTTCTTT